This passage covers 27 T cell receptor beta chains from one sample sequenced in a study of identifying expanded T cells in peripheral blood. Produced via immunoSEQ multiplex PCR; TCRdb's table is partial and in-frame only. This sample has fewer than 130,000 clones, with around 88% found just once. Sequences were obtained from blood. These TCRs come from a person aged 18-70 years in good health.

The V call is TRBV6-4, the J call TRBJ2-3; 7 nucleotides match TRBD2. The CDR3 length is 14 residues. Trimming cost V 5 bases and J 1 base; bases outside gene matches: 3. The germline CDR1 and CDR2 sequences are MRHNA and SNTAGT. CDR3 nucleotide sequence: TGTGCCAGCAGTATGGGGGGGGGCACAGATACGCAGTATTTT. Translation: CASSMGGGTDTQYF.

The chain couples TRBV5-1 to TRBJ1-2; D perhaps matches TRBD1 (6 bases). V gave up 0 bases and J gave up 7 bases, with 13 bases separating them. This CDR3 region has 14 residues. Germline V lookup: CDR1 SGHRS, CDR2 YFSETQ. The CDR3 nucleotides read TGCGCCAGCAGCTTGGACCCAGGGACAAGTGGCTACACCTTC. Translated: CASSLDPGTSGYTF. The full variable domain, completed using reference TRBV5-1 and TRBJ1-2, is KAGVTQTPRYLIKTRGQQVTLSCSPISGHRSVSWYQQTPGQGLQFLFEYFSETQRNKGNFPGRFSGRQFSNSRSEMNVSTLELGDSALYLCASSLDPGTSGYTFGSGTRLTVV.

The gene calls are TRBV18 and TRBJ2-5; 10 bases line up with TRBD1. The ends lost 1 base at V and 2 bases at J; junction bases unmatched: 1. Germline V gives CDR1 KGHSH, CDR2 LQKENI. This CDR3 has 15 amino acids. The CDR3 DNA reads as TGTGCCAGCTCACCACGGACAGGGGGGCAAGAGACCCAGTACTTC. Its protein is CASSPRTGGQETQYF.

V usage is TRBV7-9 and J usage is TRBJ2-3, with 7 bases aligning to TRBD2. CDR3 size: 16 residues. Germline V gene data show CDR1 as SEHNR and CDR2 as FQNEAQ (reference sequence). The V gene end was trimmed by 2 bases and the J gene end by 8 bases; junction bases not matched to a gene: 13. The CDR3 sequence: CASSLMAGVPHGTQYF. CDR3 sequence (DNA): TGTGCCAGCAGCTTAATGGCGGGGGTACCTCACGGTACGCAGTATTTT.

The rearrangement links TRBV6-5 to TRBJ1-5, with unresolved D. CDR1 and CDR2 (germline): MNHEY, SVGAGI. V was clipped by 4 bases and J by 7 bases, with 17 bases between them. The CDR3 loop spans 15 amino acids. The CDR3 loop reads CASSFFPPRGQPQHF. The CDR3 DNA is TGTGCCAGCAGTTTCTTTCCACCGAGAGGGCAGCCCCAGCATTTT.

The CDR3 reads CASSLAPTYEQYF. CDR3 in DNA: TGTGCCAGCAGCTTAGCACCGACTTACGAGCAGTACTTC. The chain is built from TRBV7-2 and TRBJ2-7; no clear D. Germline V gene data show CDR1 as SGHTA and CDR2 as FQGNSA. The CDR3 has 13 residues. The germline V and J ends were trimmed by 0 bases and 4 bases, with 7 bases remaining between them.

The V and J genes are TRBV5-4 and TRBJ2-5, with 11 bases that match TRBD1. Per the germline V gene, CDR1 is SGHNT and CDR2 is YYREEE (reference sequence). Losses at the gene ends were 0 bases for V and 4 bases for J; bases not matched to a gene: 2. The CDR3 is made up of 15 amino acids. CDR3 sequence (DNA): TGTGCCAGCAGCTTGGAGGACAGGGGGCGAGAGACCCAGTACTTC. Residues: CASSLEDRGRETQYF.

The CDR3, as DNA: TGTGCCAGCAGTTCCGGACAGGGGTTGGGGGAGACCCAGTACTTC. Protein: CASSSGQGLGETQYF. The J gene is TRBJ2-5, the V gene TRBV6-5, with TRBD1 identical over 9 bases. CDR1 and CDR2 (germline): MNHEY, SVGAGI. J lost 5 bases, V lost 4 bases, and 8 bases had no gene match. There are 15 residues in the CDR3.

The chain uses TRBV5-4 and TRBJ1-3; 7 nucleotides line up with TRBD1. This CDR3 comprises 17 residues. The V and J ends lost 0 bases and 0 bases, in that order; junction bases with no gene match: 6. CDR1 and CDR2 (germline): SGHNT, YYREEE (reference sequence). The CDR3 protein is CASSLDPGQTSGNTIYF. As DNA, the CDR3 is TGTGCCAGCAGCTTGGATCCGGGACAGACCTCTGGAAACACCATATATTTT.

V gene TRBV6-1 combines with J gene TRBJ1-6; possible D gene TRBD1, 5 bases. Per the germline V gene, CDR1 is MNHNS and CDR2 is SASEGT. This CDR3 comprises 14 residues. Trimming took 9 bases from V and 8 from J, leaving 17 bases between them. This CDR3 reads CARSEGEPYSPLHF. The CDR3, as DNA: TGTGCCAGATCCGAAGGGGAGCCTTATTCACCCCTCCACTTT.

V usage is TRBV15 and J usage is TRBJ2-3; 11 nucleotides match TRBD2. V lost 4 bases, J lost 9 bases, and 12 bases stayed unmatched. Germline lookup yields CDR1 LNHNV and CDR2 YYDKDF (reference sequence). The CDR3 totals 16 residues. The chain's CDR3 is CATSIPLAGGPSTQYF. CDR3 nucleotide sequence: TGTGCCACCAGCATTCCGTTAGCGGGGGGGCCTTCGACGCAGTATTTT.

The chain carries TRBV2 and TRBJ2-5; TRBD2 agrees at 7 bases. Germline V gene sequence: CDR1 SNHLY, CDR2 FYNNEI. The CDR3 is made up of 14 amino acids. V lost 5 bases, J lost 3 bases, and 6 bases stayed unmatched. CDR3 residues: CASSRDYLKETQYF. The CDR3 bases are TGTGCCAGCAGTCGGGACTACCTCAAAGAGACCCAGTACTTC.

The V gene is TRBV18, the J gene TRBJ1-5; D remains ambiguous. V gave up 3 bases and J gave up 1 base, with 13 bases separating them. The germline V gene has CDR1 KGHSH and CDR2 LQKENI. This CDR3 is 16 amino acids long. In DNA, the CDR3 is TGTGCCAGCTCACCCGACTCCGGGCCCAGCAATCAGCCCCAGCATTTT. Translating gives CASSPDSGPSNQPQHF.

This chain links TRBV2 with TRBJ2-7; the D is unclear. The length of the CDR3 is 12 residues. The V end lost 4 bases, the J end lost 3 bases, and 7 bases lay between the germline ends. Germline V CDR1 and CDR2: SNHLY, FYNNEI. This chain's CDR3 is CASSALIYEQYF. The DNA for the CDR3 is TGTGCCAGCAGTGCTCTTATCTACGAGCAGTACTTC.

The CDR3 coding sequence is TGCAGCGTTGCAGGGGACTACAATGAGCAGTTCTTC. Amino acids: CSVAGDYNEQFF. The J gene is TRBJ2-1, the V gene TRBV29-1, with D possibly TRBD1 on 6 matching bases. The CDR3 is made up of 12 amino acids. Germline CDR1 reads SQVTM; CDR2 reads ANQGSEA. V lost 4 bases and J 3 bases, leaving 7 bases between the germline ends.

The chain joins TRBV5-4 to TRBJ1-4; TRBD1 agrees at 7 bases. This CDR3 comprises 14 residues. The V gene end was trimmed by 3 bases and the J gene end by 5 bases; junction bases not matched to a gene: 4. Germline CDR1 reads SGHNT; CDR2 reads YYREEE (reference sequence). The CDR3 DNA sequence: TGTGCCAGCAGCTCGGGACAGATAAATGAAAAACTGTTTTTT. Amino acids: CASSSGQINEKLFF.

This chain connects TRBV18 to TRBJ2-7, with 8 bases matching TRBD1. The CDR3 contains 14 residues. The V segment lost 3 bases and the J segment 6 bases; nucleotides outside the gene matches: 7. CDR1 is KGHSH and CDR2 is LQKENI in the germline V gene. The CDR3, as DNA: TGTGCCAGCTCACCTCAGGGGGCCGACGGCGAGCAGTACTTC. This encodes CASSPQGADGEQYF.

In DNA, the CDR3 is TGTGCCAGCAGCTTAGACCCGGGGTCAGGCCTTAACTATGGCTACACCTTC. Translation: CASSLDPGSGLNYGYTF. The chain has TRBV7-8 and TRBJ1-2; no firm D call. Per germline, CDR1 SGHVS and CDR2 FQNEAQ. This CDR3 is built from 17 residues. V was cut by 1 base and J by 1 base, with 16 bases left in between.

This clone was counted a single time. This chain joins TRBV23-1 and TRBJ1-3; 8 bases match TRBD1. TRBV23-1 is marked as an open reading frame, function uncertain. The trim removed 3 bases at V and 0 bases at J, leaving 7 bases unmatched. CDR3 size: 17 residues. CDR3 residues: CASSHTGGRYSGNTIYF. The CDR3 DNA follows: TGCGCCAGCAGTCATACAGGGGGTAGGTACTCTGGAAACACCATATATTTT.

The chain joins TRBV7-2 to TRBJ2-4; weak D call: TRBD1 (6 bases). From germline, CDR1 is SGHTA and CDR2 FQGNSA. CDR3 length: 13 residues. V gave up 5 bases and J gave up 6 bases, with 11 bases separating them. CDR3 bases: TGTGCCAGCAGCGTAACAGGGATAAACATTCAGTACTTC. The encoded protein is CASSVTGINIQYF.

This chain connects TRBV7-2 to TRBJ2-5, with 12 bases that match TRBD2. V was pared by 4 bases and J by 3 bases, with 9 bases of the junction left unmatched. This CDR3 spans 17 amino acids. Germline lookup yields CDR1 SGHTA and CDR2 FQGNSA. CDR3: CASSSLPTSGGKETQYF. CDR3 bases: TGTGCCAGCAGCTCGCTTCCTACTAGCGGGGGGAAAGAGACCCAGTACTTC.

CDR3 nucleotides: TGCGCCAGCAGTGCGAGGCTAGCGGGGGGAGCGGGGGAAGAGACCCAGTACTTC. It encodes CASSARLAGGAGEETQYF. This chain joins TRBV10-1 and TRBJ2-5, with TRBD2 matching over 11 bases. Germline V lookup: CDR1 WNHNN, CDR2 SYGVQD (reference sequence). The V segment lost 4 bases and the J segment 3 bases; nucleotides outside the gene matches: 13. This CDR3 has 18 residues.

This chain links TRBV5-3 with TRBJ1-1; 8 positions match TRBD1. TRBV5-3 is noted as an ORF with a role that remains uncertain. V shed 5 bases and J 0 bases; nucleotides not matched to a gene: 21. The CDR3 runs 20 residues. The CDR3 region is CARSPIPHWTGSPMNTEAFF. The DNA of the CDR3 is TGTGCCAGAAGTCCAATTCCCCATTGGACAGGGTCACCCATGAACACTGAAGCTTTCTTT.

Here the CDR3 reads CASSPRGVGETQYF. CDR3 sequence (DNA): TGTGCCAGCAGCCCAAGGGGGGTCGGAGAGACCCAGTACTTC. The chain links TRBV7-2 to TRBJ2-5; either TRBD1 or TRBD2 may fit D (6 bases each). V shed 5 bases and J shed 4 bases, with 14 bases lying between them. The germline CDR1 and CDR2 sequences are SGHTA and FQGNSA. This CDR3 has 14 amino acids.

The V call is TRBV6-5, the J call TRBJ1-1; no clear D gene. Trimming shortened V by 8 bases and J by 0 bases, and 10 bases separated the two germline ends. CDR3 length: 13 residues. The germline V gene has CDR1 MNHEY and CDR2 SVGAGI. Here the CDR3 DNA reads TGTGCCAGCTTAGGACGGATGAACACTGAAGCTTTCTTT. This translates into CASLGRMNTEAFF.

The V call is TRBV19, the J call TRBJ2-7; D is perhaps TRBD1 or TRBD2 (5 bases each). There are 13 residues in the CDR3. The V and J ends lost 8 bases and 2 bases respectively, with 13 bases between them. Germline V gene data show CDR1 as LNHDA and CDR2 as SQIVND (reference sequence). The CDR3: CASSRGTTYEQYF. The CDR3 nucleotides read TGTGCCAGTTCTCGGGGCACCACCTACGAGCAGTACTTC. Based on the CDR3 plus reference TRBV19 and TRBJ2-7, the full variable domain is DGGITQSPKYLFRKEGQNVTLSCEQNLNHDAMYWYRQDPGQGLRLIYYSQIVNDFQKGDIAEGYSVSREKKESFPLTVTSAQKNPTAFYLCASSRGTTYEQYFGPGTRLTVT.

In nucleotides, the CDR3 is TGTGCCAGCACCTGGGGACGGACCAGCTCTGGGGCCAACGTCCTGACTTTC. Its translation is CASTWGRTSSGANVLTF. This rearrangement joins TRBV5-8 to TRBJ2-6; D may be TRBD1 or TRBD2 (5 bases each). Germline V lookup: CDR1 SGHTS, CDR2 YDEGEE. Trimming removed 6 bases at V and 0 bases at J, with 16 bases between. The CDR3 consists of 17 residues.